The sequence of this T cell receptor beta chain was determined in a study of blood T cell repertoires in COVID-19. For the study at large: COVID-19 samples collected from the United States, Italy and Spain covered acute and convalescent phases. T cells, B-cell-depleted T cells, or PBMCs provided the cDNA or gDNA that served as material.

As handled by the study authors: Estimation of nucleated cell counts was performed using reference gene primer amplification. Repertoires were generated with immunoSEQ multiplex PCR, while TCRdb's copy carries only in-frame clones and drops some. The DNA gave D and trimming, while V, J and clone size come from that table. The table lists 70,000 or so clones, roughly 80% of them singletons, with approximately 19% in the top ten. The V gene's germline CDR1 is SGHTA and CDR2 FQGNSA. CDR3 length equals 12 residues. The germline V and J ends were trimmed by 6 bases and 6 bases, with 10 bases remaining between them.

Specimen: peripheral blood. The clonotype was recovered from a human donor in a cohort sampled during active COVID-19. V usage is TRBV7-2 and J usage is TRBJ2-3; weak D call: TRBD1 (7 bases). CDR3 sequence (DNA): TGTGCCAGCAGTCCAGGGGGGGATACGCAGTATTTT. Translating gives CASSPGGDTQYF.